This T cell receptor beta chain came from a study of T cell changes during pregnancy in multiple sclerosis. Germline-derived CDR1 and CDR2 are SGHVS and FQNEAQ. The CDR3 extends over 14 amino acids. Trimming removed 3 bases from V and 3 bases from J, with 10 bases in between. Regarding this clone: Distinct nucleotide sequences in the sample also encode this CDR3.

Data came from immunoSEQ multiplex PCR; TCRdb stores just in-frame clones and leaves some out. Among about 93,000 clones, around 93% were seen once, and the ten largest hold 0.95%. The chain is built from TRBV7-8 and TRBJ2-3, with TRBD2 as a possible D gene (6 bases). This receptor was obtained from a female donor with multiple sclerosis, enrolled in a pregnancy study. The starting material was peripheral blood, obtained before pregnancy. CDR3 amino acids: CASSLGLATDTQYF. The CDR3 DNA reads TGTGCCAGCAGCTTGGGGCTAGCGACAGATACGCAGTATTTT.